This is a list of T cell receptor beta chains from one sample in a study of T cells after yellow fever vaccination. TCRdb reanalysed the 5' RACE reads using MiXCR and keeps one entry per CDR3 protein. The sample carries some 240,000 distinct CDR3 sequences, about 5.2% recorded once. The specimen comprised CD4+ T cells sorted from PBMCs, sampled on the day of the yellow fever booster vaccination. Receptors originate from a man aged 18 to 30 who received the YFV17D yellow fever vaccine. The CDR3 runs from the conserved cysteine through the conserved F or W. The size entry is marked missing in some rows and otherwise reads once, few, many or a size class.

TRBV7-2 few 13 CASSLVWEGEQFF
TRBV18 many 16 CASSETGMSGNQPQHF
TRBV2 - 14 CASSGVNSNQPQHF
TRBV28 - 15 CASSMAGGLYNEQFF
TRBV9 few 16 CASSVVGSPSWDTQYF
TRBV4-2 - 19 CASSQEIALGMYSNQPQHF
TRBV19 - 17 CASSRTSGVTGTGELFF
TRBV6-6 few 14 CASSYGGEDEKLFF
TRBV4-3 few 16 CASSQERRTANYGYTF
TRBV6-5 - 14 CASSYADTNTEAFF
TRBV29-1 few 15 CSVERDRLMNTEAFF
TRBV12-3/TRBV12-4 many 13 CASSSLSAEKLFF
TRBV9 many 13 CASSVTDSYEQYF
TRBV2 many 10 CASSDYEQYF
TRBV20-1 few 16 CSARSSGISSYNEQFF
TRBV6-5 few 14 CASSSWTGNSPLHF
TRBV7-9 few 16 CASTPRSPAEYTEAFF
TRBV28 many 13 CASSYPGGRQRFF
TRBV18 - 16 CASSPPGGDNSYEQYF
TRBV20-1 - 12 CSAREYGQPQHF
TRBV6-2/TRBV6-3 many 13 CASRDWSLDTQYF
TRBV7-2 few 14 CASSARPGQETQYF
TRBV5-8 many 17 CASSFLEGGSYNSPLHF
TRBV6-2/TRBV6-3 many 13 CASSQRLNTEAFF
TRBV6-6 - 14 CASSARERWNEQFF
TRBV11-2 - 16 CASSFVGGRVGTEAFF
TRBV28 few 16 CASSLAGHQKNYGYTF
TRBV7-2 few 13 CASSLEFGYGYTF
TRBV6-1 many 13 CASAGTSSYEQYF
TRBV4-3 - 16 CASSPVRGGDQETQYF
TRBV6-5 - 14 CATAWSGSKNIQYF
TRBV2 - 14 CASHPGPNTGELFF
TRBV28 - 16 CASSLLPGTDNQPQHF
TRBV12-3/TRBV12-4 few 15 CASRPATGVNEKLFF
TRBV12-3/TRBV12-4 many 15 CASSFTGAGSYEQYF
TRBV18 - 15 CASSPPGLAGTEQYF
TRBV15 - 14 CATSRDRAVDTQYF
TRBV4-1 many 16 CASSQGQILAKNIQYF
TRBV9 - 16 CASSLGGWRFDYGYTF
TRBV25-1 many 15 CASSETGAGITEAFF
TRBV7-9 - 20 CASSHIVIRQGSEVDTEAFF
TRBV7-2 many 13 CASSYRGNQPQHF
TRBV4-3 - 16 CASSQGGAEPNYGYTF
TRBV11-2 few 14 CASSSNRGYNEQFF
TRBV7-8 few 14 CASSSQVPQETQYF
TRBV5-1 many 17 CASSRSGQGVTNEKLFF
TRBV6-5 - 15 CASSRQRVRDYEQYF
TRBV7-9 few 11 CASSFMKTQYF
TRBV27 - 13 CASSRDRGVRYTF
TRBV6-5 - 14 CASSYSDSYTEAFF
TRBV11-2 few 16 CASSLDRTSLTDTQYF
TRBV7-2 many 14 CASSPELGTMRAFF
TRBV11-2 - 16 CASSLVSGRGNTEAFF
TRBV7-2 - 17 CASSRRLASGGSHTQYF
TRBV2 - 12 CASIRAMPGAFF
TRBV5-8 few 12 CASSLEEQPQHF
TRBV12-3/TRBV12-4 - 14 CASSSRPRNQPQHF
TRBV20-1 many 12 CSAGRLADTQYF
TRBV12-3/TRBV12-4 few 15 CASNLAGEVPGELFF
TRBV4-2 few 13 CASSPTGLGTQYF